The TCR beta chain under discussion was sequenced for a study of blood T cell repertoires in COVID-19. Study details: From the United States, Italy and Spain came samples of acute and convalescent COVID-19. Nucleic acid was either cDNA or gDNA, and it came from T cells, B-cell-depleted T cells, or PBMCs.

Enrolled through a virtual design, the participants were between roughly 18 and 89 years of age and came from approximately 25 US areas. Which cohort a participant joined came from the clinical history participants gave. Method: immunoSEQ multiplex PCR; TCRdb's copy keeps in-frame clones and lacks some. The sample lists a few hundred thousand clones, 89% seen once, with over 8% in the top ten. Material for sequencing was PBMCs or T cells enriched from blood (not recorded which). This clonotype was obtained from a woman aged 40 to 50 who had recovered from COVID-19.

This chain's CDR3 is CASSLDRSYGYTF. CDR3 nucleotides: TGTGCCAGCAGCTTAGACAGATCATATGGCTACACCTTC. This chain uses TRBV7-9 with TRBJ1-2; no clear D. The V gene lost 1 base and the J gene lost 5 bases, with 8 bases spanning the gap. The CDR3 sequence is 13 residues long. Germline V lookup: CDR1 SEHNR, CDR2 FQNEAQ (reference sequence). The full variable domain, with the rest looked up from reference TRBV7-9 and TRBJ1-2, is DTGVSQNPRHKITKRGQNVTFRCDPISEHNRLYWYRQTLGQGPEFLTYFQNEAQLEKSRLLSDRFSAERPKGSFSTLEIQRTEQGDSAMYLCASSLDRSYGYTFGSGTRLTVV.